A selection of T cell receptor beta chains follows, all from one sample in a study of cytomegalovirus exposure and HLA in healthy donors. TCRdb's copy holds only in-frame clones and misses some; the assay was immunoSEQ multiplex PCR. The repertoire consists of 150,000 or so clones, with approximately 77% occurring once and the leading ten covering roughly 1.5%. The specimen sequenced was PBMCs. These receptors originate from a male donor in good health and CMV-seronegative. Each CDR3 is given with its conserved first and last residue. D genes are given only for firm matches.

v_gene	j_gene	d_gene	CDR3aa
TRBV7-9	TRBJ2-3	TRBD2	CASGIKSGTGTDTQYF
TRBV18	TRBJ1-4	-	CASSPRATKLFF
TRBV6-1	TRBJ2-7	TRBD1	CAVGTALSYEQYF
TRBV7-9	TRBJ2-5	-	CASSLMSGQETQYF
TRBV6-6	TRBJ1-5	-	CASSYSEQGGQPQHF
TRBV27	TRBJ2-5	-	CASSLWTGLVQETQYF
TRBV7-3	TRBJ1-1	-	CASSSFARSEAFF
TRBV19	TRBJ2-1	TRBD2	CASRDIAGYNEQFF
TRBV4-3	TRBJ2-3	TRBD2	CASGLGGLSDTQYF
TRBV10-1	TRBJ1-1	-	CASSDEAPNTEAFF
TRBV5-1	TRBJ2-7	TRBD1	CASSLGTGGEQYF
TRBV6-4	TRBJ2-2	-	CASSAEAPNTGELFF
TRBV5-8	TRBJ1-2	-	CASSDRTDNTHSNYGYTF